The 18 T cell receptor beta chains below come from one sample, sequenced in a study of blood T cells in healthy people across ages. Alongside a J-beta primer mix, a sample-barcoded 5' primer served in a second PCR lasting roughly 6 to 11 cycles. TCRdb reprocessed the 5' RACE reads via MiXCR and lists one record per CDR3 protein. Found here are hundreds of thousands of distinct CDR3 sequences, more than 40% of them singletons; the top ten hold approximately 20%. Sequencing was carried out using blood. The receptors come from a man in his 60s in good health.

The chain is built from TRBV7-9 and TRBJ1-4; 10 nucleotides match TRBD1. Germline trimming cut 5 bases from V and 10 bases from J; bases unmatched to any gene: 10. Germline V lookup: CDR1 SEHNR, CDR2 FQNEAQ (reference sequence). The CDR3 extends over 15 amino acids. CDR3 nucleotides: TGTGCCAGCAGCCGCGGGACAGGGGAAAGTGGAAAACTGTTTTTT. Protein sequence: CASSRGTGESGKLFF.

This rearrangement joins TRBV6-2 or TRBV6-3 to TRBJ2-6; no firm D call. Germline loops: CDR1 MNHEY, CDR2 SVGEGT. This CDR3 is 13 amino acids long. Trimming left V 7 bases short and J 0 bases short, with 4 bases between. The CDR3 DNA reads as TGTGCCAGCATGGCCTCTGGGGCCAACGTCCTGACTTTC. Protein product: CASMASGANVLTF.

As regards this clonotype: Given a much more abundant clone one base away, this may be a read error. The chain has TRBV19 and TRBJ2-6, with D unresolved. This CDR3 region has 14 residues. The V gene's germline CDR1 is LNHDA and CDR2 SQIVND (reference sequence). Between the trimmed V and J ends, which lost 8 bases and 1 base, there was a span of 9 bases. The CDR3 here is CASVETSGANVLTF. The CDR3 coding sequence is TGTGCCAGTGTTGAGACATCTGGGGCCAACGTCCTGACTTTC.

The V call is TRBV7-9, the J call TRBJ1-4; D gene uncertain. Looked up from germline, CDR1 is SEHNR and CDR2 is FQNEAQ (reference sequence). The CDR3 has 14 residues. V shed 3 bases and J shed 6 bases, with 11 bases lying between them. The CDR3 DNA reads TGTGCCAGCAGCTTTATCGGGCGAGATGAAAAACTGTTTTTT. Translation: CASSFIGRDEKLFF.

This clonotype has only a few counts. The chain is built from TRBV7-9 and TRBJ1-6; 7 nucleotides align to TRBD1. The CDR3 contains 15 residues. Per the germline V gene, CDR1 is SEHNR and CDR2 is FQNEAQ (reference sequence). Trimming took 3 bases from V and 6 from J; bases not matched to a gene: 5. CDR3 sequence reads: CASSFDRDFNSPLHF. The DNA for the CDR3 is TGTGCCAGCAGCTTCGACAGGGATTTTAATTCACCCCTCCACTTT.

The gene calls are TRBV3-1 and TRBJ2-7, with 8 nucleotides matching TRBD1. With V trimmed by 2 bases and J by 2 bases, 5 bases remained unmatched. The germline CDR1 and CDR2 sequences are LGHDT and YNNKEL (reference sequence). The CDR3 covers 15 residues. The CDR3 here is CASSQYQGAAYEQYF. CDR3 bases: TGTGCCAGCAGCCAATACCAGGGGGCGGCCTACGAGCAGTACTTC.

Comments on this clonotype: A much larger clone lies a single base off, so this may be a read error. V gene TRBV29-1 combines with J gene TRBJ2-5, with D perhaps matching TRBD1 or TRBD2 (5 bases each). The V gene lost 3 bases and the J gene lost 2 bases, with 13 bases spanning the gap. This CDR3 has 14 residues. Germline CDR1 reads SQVTM; CDR2 reads ANQGSEA. The CDR3 protein is CSVDGRDAQETQYF. CDR3 DNA sequence: TGCAGCGTTGACGGCAGGGACGCTCAAGAGACCCAGTACTTC.

In this sample, this clonotype turned up many times. The V call is TRBV9, the J call TRBJ1-6; 10 positions agree with TRBD1. CDR1 is SGDLS, CDR2 YYNGEE, per germline. The length of the CDR3 is 16 residues. With V trimmed by 4 bases and J by 9 bases, 10 bases remained unmatched. CDR3 protein: CASSMTWDRGTSPLHF. CDR3 sequence (DNA): TGTGCCAGCAGCATGACTTGGGACAGGGGTACTTCACCCCTCCACTTT.

This rearrangement joins TRBV6-1 to TRBJ1-5, with D unresolved. V was cut by 4 bases and J by 5 bases, with 15 bases left in between. The V gene's germline CDR1 is MNHNS and CDR2 SASEGT. The CDR3 runs to 15 residues. The CDR3 reads CASSASLGDDQPQHF. The DNA of the CDR3 is TGTGCCAGCAGTGCGTCACTGGGTGATGATCAGCCCCAGCATTTT.

This clonotype showed up just a few times. A much bigger clone sits one base away, suggesting this may be a read error. The rearrangement links TRBV5-5 to TRBJ2-7; the D call may be TRBD1 or TRBD2 (5 bases each). The CDR3 length is 14 residues. Germline values: CDR1 SGHKS, CDR2 YYEKEE (reference sequence). Trimming stripped 4 bases from V and 0 bases from J, with 11 bases between. CDR3 DNA sequence: TGTGCCAGCAGCAGGGCAGGGAGCTCCTACGAGCAGTACTTC. Protein sequence: CASSRAGSSYEQYF.

This clonotype was picked up many times. The V gene is TRBV29-1, the J gene TRBJ2-1; D is ambiguous. The germline V gene has CDR1 SQVTM and CDR2 ANQGSEA. Trimming took 1 base from V and 4 from J, leaving 5 bases between them. This CDR3 is built from 12 residues. The CDR3 sequence: CSVEALYNEQFF. In nucleotides, the CDR3 is TGCAGCGTTGAAGCATTATACAATGAGCAGTTCTTC.

This clonotype was observed a few times. V usage is TRBV6-1 and J usage is TRBJ2-7, with D perhaps being TRBD1 or TRBD2 (5 bases each). V dropped 3 bases and J dropped 7 bases, with 25 bases sitting between them. The V gene's germline CDR1 is MNHNS and CDR2 SASEGT. The CDR3 has 17 amino acids. The CDR3 here is CASSDMDKRLFFREQYF. The CDR3 coding sequence is TGTGCCAGCAGTGATATGGACAAGCGGCTCTTTTTTAGAGAGCAGTACTTC.

The chain couples TRBV7-8 to TRBJ2-1; possible D gene TRBD2, 6 bases. This CDR3 has 16 amino acids. Germline assignment: CDR1 SGHVS and CDR2 FQNEAQ. V was cut by 5 bases and J by 6 bases, with 20 bases left in between. The CDR3 bases are TGTGCCAGCAGCCCTGAAACGGGACTCGCCGTCAATGAGCAGTTCTTC. Translation: CASSPETGLAVNEQFF.

This clonotype was counted only a few times. The chain carries TRBV4-3 and TRBJ2-1; 12 nucleotides agree with TRBD2. Trimming took 4 bases from V and 9 from J; bases not matched to a gene: 7. The germline gives CDR1 LGHNA, CDR2 YSLEER. The CDR3 runs to 15 residues. CDR3 in DNA: TGCGCCAGCAGCCCAAACCTAGCGGGGGGGCGTGAGCAGTTCTTC. This encodes CASSPNLAGGREQFF.

The sample holds a few counts of this clonotype. The chain joins TRBV27 to TRBJ1-5, with TRBD1 identical over 8 bases. The CDR3 length is 16 residues. V shed 5 bases, J shed 3 bases, and the junction held 9 bases outside the gene matches. Germline CDR1 is MNHEY and CDR2 is SMNVEV (reference sequence). CDR3 protein: CASSKTTGANNQPQHF. The CDR3, as DNA: TGTGCCAGCAGTAAAACGACAGGGGCCAACAATCAGCCCCAGCATTTT.

This chain joins TRBV7-6 and TRBJ2-2; D is ambiguous. Germline assignment: CDR1 SGHVS and CDR2 FNYEAQ. CDR3 length: 16 residues. The V and J ends lost 6 bases and 3 bases respectively, with 17 bases between them. DNA of the CDR3: TGTGCCAGCAGTTATACAGCGATAGCTCACACCGGGGAGCTGTTTTTT. Translation gives CASSYTAIAHTGELFF.

About this clonotype: Sequence at one end of the junction differs from germline and may be a read error. This sequence joins TRBV4-3 and TRBJ2-1; D gene ambiguous. Germline V gives CDR1 LGHNA, CDR2 YSLEER. The CDR3 runs 13 residues. The DNA for the CDR3 is TGCGCCAGCAGTTCACGGACCTACAGTGAGCAGTTCTTC. It encodes CASSSRTYSEQFF.

The V and J genes are TRBV7-2 and TRBJ2-7; D is undetermined. Germline-derived CDR1 and CDR2 are SGHTA and FQGNSA. The CDR3 is made up of 12 amino acids. V was trimmed by 5 bases and J by 4 bases, leaving 9 bases between them. The CDR3 loop is CASSQWDYEQYF. In DNA, the CDR3 is TGTGCCAGCAGCCAGTGGGATTACGAGCAGTACTTC. The variable domain in full, with the rest retrieved from reference TRBV7-2 and TRBJ2-7, is GAGVSQSPSNKVTEKGKDVELRCDPISGHTALYWYRQSLGQGLEFLIYFQGNSAPDKSGLPSDRFSAERTGGSVSTLTIQRTQQEDSAVYLCASSQWDYEQYFGPGTRLTVT.